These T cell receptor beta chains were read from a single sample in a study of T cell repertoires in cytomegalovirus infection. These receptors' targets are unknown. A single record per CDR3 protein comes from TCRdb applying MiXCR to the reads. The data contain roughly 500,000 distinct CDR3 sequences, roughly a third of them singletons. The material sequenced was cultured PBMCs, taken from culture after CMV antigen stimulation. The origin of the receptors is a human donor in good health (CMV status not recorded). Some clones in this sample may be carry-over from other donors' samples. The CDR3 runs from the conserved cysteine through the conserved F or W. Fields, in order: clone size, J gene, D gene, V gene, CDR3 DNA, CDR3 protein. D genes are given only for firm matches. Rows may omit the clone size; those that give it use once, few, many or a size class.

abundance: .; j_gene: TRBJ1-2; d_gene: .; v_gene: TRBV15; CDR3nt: TGTGCCACCAGCGGGGACCTCTATTATGGCTACACCTTC; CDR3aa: CATSGDLYYGYTF
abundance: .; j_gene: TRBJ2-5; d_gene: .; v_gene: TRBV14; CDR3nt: TGTGCCAGCAGCCAAGATTACGGGACCCAGTACTTC; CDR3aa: CASSQDYGTQYF
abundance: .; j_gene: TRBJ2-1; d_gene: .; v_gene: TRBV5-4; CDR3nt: TGTGCCAGCAGCTTGGGGACGGACTCGGACAATCAGCAGTTCTTC; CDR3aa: CASSLGTDSDNQQFF
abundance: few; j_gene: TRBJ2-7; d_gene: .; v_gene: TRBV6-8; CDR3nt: TGTGCCAGCAGCCCGGACGGGAATAGCTACGAGCAGTACTTC; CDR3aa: CASSPDGNSYEQYF
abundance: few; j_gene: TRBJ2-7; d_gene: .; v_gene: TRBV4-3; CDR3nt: TGCGCCAGCAGCCAAGTTCGGGGCAAGGGCGAGCAGTACTTC; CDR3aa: CASSQVRGKGEQYF
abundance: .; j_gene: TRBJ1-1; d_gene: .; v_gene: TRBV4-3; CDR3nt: TGCGCCAGCAGCCTATACGGGTACACTGAAGCTTTCTTT; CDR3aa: CASSLYGYTEAFF
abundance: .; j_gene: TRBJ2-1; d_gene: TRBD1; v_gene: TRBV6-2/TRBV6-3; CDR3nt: TGTGCCAGCAGCCACGGGACAGGGATAAGTGAGCAGTTCTTC; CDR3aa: CASSHGTGISEQFF
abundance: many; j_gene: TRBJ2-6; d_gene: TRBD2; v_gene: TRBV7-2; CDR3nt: TGTGCCAGCAGCCCTGGGACCGGGGGGGGTGGGGCCAACGTCCTGACTTTC; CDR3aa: CASSPGTGGGGANVLTF
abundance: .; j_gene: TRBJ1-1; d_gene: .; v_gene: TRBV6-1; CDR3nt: TGTGCCAGCAGTGAGGAAATACAGGGCTCTGAAGCTTTCTTT; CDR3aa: CASSEEIQGSEAFF
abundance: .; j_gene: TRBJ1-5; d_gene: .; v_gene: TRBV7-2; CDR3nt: TGTGCCAGCAGTGATAGCAATCAGCCCCAGCATTTT; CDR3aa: CASSDSNQPQHF
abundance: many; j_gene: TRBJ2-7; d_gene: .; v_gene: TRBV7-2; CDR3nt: TGTGCCAGCAGCCCTTTGGCGGTCTCCCTGCAGTACTTC; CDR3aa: CASSPLAVSLQYF
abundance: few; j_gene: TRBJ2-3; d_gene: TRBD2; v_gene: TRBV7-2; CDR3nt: TGTGCCAGCAGCCCAATGGGACTAGCGGGAGCGGATACGCAGTATTTT; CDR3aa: CASSPMGLAGADTQYF
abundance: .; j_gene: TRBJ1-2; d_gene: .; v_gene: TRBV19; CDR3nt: TGTGCCAGTAAAGACAGGTCCTATGGCTACACCTTC; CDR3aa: CASKDRSYGYTF
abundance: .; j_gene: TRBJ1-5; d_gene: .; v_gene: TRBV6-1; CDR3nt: TGTGCCAGCTCGACGGACGGAAGCAATCAGCCCCAGCATTTT; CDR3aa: CASSTDGSNQPQHF
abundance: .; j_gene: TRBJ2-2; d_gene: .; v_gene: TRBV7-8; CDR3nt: TGTGCCAGCAGCCCCGAGGGGGGGAACACCGGGGAGCTGTTTTTT; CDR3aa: CASSPEGGNTGELFF
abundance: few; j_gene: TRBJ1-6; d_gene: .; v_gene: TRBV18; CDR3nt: TGTGCCAGCTCTAATTCCGGGACGGATAATTCACCCCTCCACTTT; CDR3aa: CASSNSGTDNSPLHF
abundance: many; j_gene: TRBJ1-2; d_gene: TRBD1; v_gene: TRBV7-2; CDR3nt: TGTGCCAGCAGCTATACAGGGGATGGAGGCTACACCTTC; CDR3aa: CASSYTGDGGYTF
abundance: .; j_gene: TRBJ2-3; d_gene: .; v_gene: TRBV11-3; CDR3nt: TGTGCCAGCAGCTTAGGAAGTAAAGATACGCAGTATTTT; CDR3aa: CASSLGSKDTQYF
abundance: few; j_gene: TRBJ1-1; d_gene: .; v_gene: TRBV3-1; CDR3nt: TGTGCCAGCAGCCAGAACACTGAAGCTTTCTTT; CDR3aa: CASSQNTEAFF
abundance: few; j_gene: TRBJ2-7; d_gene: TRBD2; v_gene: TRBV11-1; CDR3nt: TGTGCCAGCAGCCAAGGGACTAGCGGGAGGGCCGAAGGTGAGCAGTACTTC; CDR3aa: CASSQGTSGRAEGEQYF
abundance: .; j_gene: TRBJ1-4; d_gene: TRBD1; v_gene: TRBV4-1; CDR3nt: TGCGCCAGCAGCCAAACCCGGGACAGGGGGCAACGAGAAAAACTGTTTTTT; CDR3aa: CASSQTRDRGQREKLFF
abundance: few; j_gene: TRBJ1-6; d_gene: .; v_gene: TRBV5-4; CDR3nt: TGTGCCAGCAGCTTGGAGCAGGGGAATTCACCCCTCCACTTT; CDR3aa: CASSLEQGNSPLHF
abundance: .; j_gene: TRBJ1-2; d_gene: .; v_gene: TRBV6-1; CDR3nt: TGTGCCAGCAGTACCGCCCCGAGGGGCCCGAATGGCTACACCTTC; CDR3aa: CASSTAPRGPNGYTF
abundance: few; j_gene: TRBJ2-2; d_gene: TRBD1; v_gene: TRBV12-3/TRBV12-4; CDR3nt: TGTGCCAGCAGGAGATGGGGACAGACCCACACCGGGGAGCTGTTTTTT; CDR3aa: CASRRWGQTHTGELFF
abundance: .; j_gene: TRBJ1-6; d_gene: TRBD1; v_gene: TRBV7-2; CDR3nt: TGTGCCAACAGATCTGAGTGGGGGACAGGGGGCTCCTATAATTCACCCCTCCACTTT; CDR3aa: CANRSEWGTGGSYNSPLHF
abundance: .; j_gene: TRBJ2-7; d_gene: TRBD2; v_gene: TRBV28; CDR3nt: TGTGCCAGCAGTTCAGACCTAGCGGGGGATTCCTACGAGCAGTACTTC; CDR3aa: CASSSDLAGDSYEQYF
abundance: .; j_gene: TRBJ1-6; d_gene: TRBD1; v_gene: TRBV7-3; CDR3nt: TGTGCCAGCAGCTTAAGCCCCCAGGGGGGGCTCTCACCCCTCCACTTT; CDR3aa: CASSLSPQGGLSPLHF
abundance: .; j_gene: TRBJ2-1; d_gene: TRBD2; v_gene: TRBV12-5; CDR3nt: TGTGCTAGTGGTTTGGTCCACACTAGCGGGACCAACAATGAGCAGTTCTTC; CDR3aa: CASGLVHTSGTNNEQFF
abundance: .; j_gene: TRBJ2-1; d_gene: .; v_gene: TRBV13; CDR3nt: TGTGCCAGCAGCCCCGGGTGGGGCTCCTACAATGAGCAGTTCTTC; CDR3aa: CASSPGWGSYNEQFF